These 7 T cell receptor beta chains came from one sample sequenced in a study of shared clonotypes between healthy human individuals. Naive CD8 cells lacked CD45RO, underwent positive selection for CCR7 and left out terminally differentiated effector memory CD45RA+ cells. TCRdb's table, derived via immunoSEQ multiplex PCR, lists solely in-frame clones and lacks some. The data show 630,000 or so clones, more than 95% seen once. Source material: naive CD8+ T cells sorted from blood. The origin of the receptors is a man aged 30-40 years in good health.

J is TRBJ2-1 and V is TRBV5-5; perhaps TRBD2 as D (6 bases). V was clipped by 6 bases and J by 6 bases, with 16 bases between them. In germline, CDR1 is SGHKS, CDR2 YYEKEE (reference sequence). CDR3 size: 14 residues. This CDR3 is CASTPLDGSNEQFF. The DNA for the CDR3 is TGTGCCAGCACCCCCCTCGACGGGAGCAATGAGCAGTTCTTC.

This sequence joins TRBV6-1 and TRBJ1-1; 9 bases agree with TRBD1. CDR3 length: 14 residues. V shed 3 bases and J 4 bases; nucleotides not matched to a gene: 3. CDR1 is MNHNS and CDR2 is SASEGT in the germline V gene. DNA of the CDR3: TGTGCCAGCAGTGATAACAGGGGGCTCACTGAAGCTTTCTTT. Translation gives CASSDNRGLTEAFF.

The table lists this clone with a count of one. The rearrangement joins TRBV2 to TRBJ1-2; 11 nucleotides align to TRBD1. The length of the CDR3 is 13 residues. Germline V gene sequence: CDR1 SNHLY, CDR2 FYNNEI. The V gene end was trimmed by 7 bases and the J gene end by 6 bases; junction bases not matched to a gene: 4. The CDR3 DNA follows: TGTGCCAGCACCGAGGACAGGGGGCATGGCTACACCTTC. Amino acid sequence: CASTEDRGHGYTF.

This rearrangement joins TRBV7-9 to TRBJ2-3; D perhaps matches TRBD1 (5 bases). The V end was cut by 4 bases, the J end by 2 bases, with 13 bases between. The CDR3 runs 15 residues. Germline V gene sequence: CDR1 SEHNR, CDR2 FQNEAQ (reference sequence). The CDR3 loop reads CASSWGEWSTDTQYF. CDR3 nucleotide sequence: TGTGCCAGCAGCTGGGGCGAGTGGTCCACAGATACGCAGTATTTT.

This sequence joins TRBV4-1 and TRBJ2-1; D might be TRBD2 (5 bases). Per the germline V gene, CDR1 is MGHRA and CDR2 is YSYEKL. This CDR3 is 17 amino acids long. V lost 0 bases and J 0 bases, leaving 12 bases between the germline ends. CDR3 DNA: TGCGCCAGCAGCCAAGACCCAGCGGAGTCCTCCTACAATGAGCAGTTCTTC. Translating gives CASSQDPAESSYNEQFF.

As regards this clone: Within the sample, other DNA sequences also encode this same CDR3. J is TRBJ2-5 and V is TRBV27; tentatively, D is TRBD2 (6 bases). Germline CDR1 and CDR2: MNHEY and SMNVEV (reference sequence). This CDR3 has 14 amino acids. V was clipped by 2 bases and J by 1 base, with 8 bases between them. CDR3 amino acids: CASSLLGGQETQYF. The CDR3 coding sequence is TGTGCCAGCAGTTTACTCGGGGGCCAAGAGACCCAGTACTTC.

The chain uses TRBV19 and TRBJ2-7; TRBD1 agrees at 7 bases. The trim removed 5 bases at V and 1 base at J, leaving 5 bases unmatched. This CDR3 spans 14 amino acids. Germline-derived CDR1 and CDR2 are LNHDA and SQIVND (reference sequence). CDR3 in DNA: TGTGCCAGTAGTCATCGGGACAGTTCCTACGAGCAGTACTTC. It is translated as CASSHRDSSYEQYF.